These T cell receptor beta chains were read from a single sample in a study of molecular identifiers for immune sequencing clone quantification. From the PCR reads, TCRdb called clonotypes with MiXCR, one entry per CDR3 protein. The data hold 30,000 to 45,000 distinct CDR3 sequences, with less than 20% observed a single time. Source material: naive CD8+ T cells from blood, with Jurkat cell RNA spiked in. The origin of the receptors is a human donor in good health. Some libraries in this study had Jurkat cell RNA spiked in. CDR3s include the opening cysteine and the closing phenylalanine or tryptophan. A D gene is named only where the DNA matches it firmly. Clone size is given for some rows only: seen once, a few or many times, or a class if the clone is expanded.

v_call: TRBV7-2
j_call: TRBJ2-7
clone_size: many
d_call: -
cdr3_aa: CASSSTSFDANYEQYF
cdr3_nt: TGTGCCAGCAGCTCAACTTCTTTTGACGCCAACTACGAGCAGTACTTC

v_call: TRBV2
j_call: TRBJ2-1
clone_size: medium-sized
d_call: -
cdr3_aa: CASSEGNEQFF
cdr3_nt: TGTGCCAGCAGTGAGGGTAATGAGCAGTTCTTC

v_call: TRBV9
j_call: TRBJ1-1
clone_size: -
d_call: -
cdr3_aa: CASSVWMNTEAFF
cdr3_nt: TGTGCCAGCAGCGTATGGATGAACACTGAAGCTTTCTTT

v_call: TRBV4-3
j_call: TRBJ2-6
clone_size: -
d_call: -
cdr3_aa: CAGSPIVSGANVLTF
cdr3_nt: TGCGCTGGCAGCCCGATTGTTTCTGGGGCCAACGTCCTGACTTTC

v_call: TRBV4-1
j_call: TRBJ1-4
clone_size: many
d_call: TRBD1
cdr3_aa: CASSQGQGGTNEKLFF
cdr3_nt: TGCGCCAGCAGCCAGGGTCAGGGGGGTACTAATGAAAAACTGTTTTTT

v_call: TRBV7-9
j_call: TRBJ2-1
clone_size: -
d_call: -
cdr3_aa: CASSLAGSLYNEQFF
cdr3_nt: TGTGCCAGCAGCTTAGCCGGTTCCTTATACAATGAGCAGTTCTTC

v_call: TRBV28
j_call: TRBJ2-7
clone_size: many
d_call: TRBD2
cdr3_aa: CASTQLGSGRAGEQYF
cdr3_nt: TGTGCCAGCACCCAACTTGGTAGCGGGAGGGCGGGTGAGCAGTACTTC

v_call: TRBV19
j_call: TRBJ1-4
clone_size: once
d_call: TRBD1
cdr3_aa: CASSIFFGQADEKLFF
cdr3_nt: TGTGCCAGTAGTATATTTTTCGGACAGGCGGATGAAAAACTGTTTTTT

v_call: TRBV28
j_call: TRBJ2-7
clone_size: few
d_call: TRBD2
cdr3_aa: CASSLALAGGSSYEQYF
cdr3_nt: TGTGCCAGCAGTTTAGCGCTAGCGGGAGGGAGCTCCTACGAGCAGTACTTC

v_call: TRBV27
j_call: TRBJ2-7
clone_size: -
d_call: TRBD1
cdr3_aa: CASSFPGQESYEQYF
cdr3_nt: TGTGCCAGCAGTTTTCCCGGACAGGAGTCCTACGAGCAGTACTTC

v_call: TRBV2
j_call: TRBJ1-5
clone_size: many
d_call: -
cdr3_aa: CASRDTERQPQHF
cdr3_nt: TGTGCCAGCAGGGATACAGAACGTCAGCCCCAGCATTTT

v_call: TRBV13
j_call: TRBJ1-5
clone_size: many
d_call: -
cdr3_aa: CASSPGQNQPQHF
cdr3_nt: TGTGCCAGCAGCCCCGGACAGAATCAGCCCCAGCATTTT

v_call: TRBV7-2
j_call: TRBJ2-1
clone_size: many
d_call: TRBD1
cdr3_aa: CASSPSTGTGVYNEQFF
cdr3_nt: TGTGCCAGCAGCCCGAGTACCGGGACAGGGGTCTACAATGAGCAGTTCTTC

v_call: TRBV29-1
j_call: TRBJ2-7
clone_size: many
d_call: TRBD1
cdr3_aa: CSVELTGTGALSYEQYF
cdr3_nt: TGCAGCGTTGAATTAACCGGGACAGGAGCCCTCTCCTACGAGCAGTACTTC

v_call: TRBV14
j_call: TRBJ1-3
clone_size: -
d_call: -
cdr3_aa: CASSQAPYTIYF
cdr3_nt: TGTGCCAGCAGCCAAGCCCCTTACACCATATATTTT

v_call: TRBV29-1
j_call: TRBJ2-1
clone_size: many
d_call: TRBD2
cdr3_aa: CSVGGPGLAGGHEQFF
cdr3_nt: TGCAGCGTTGGGGGACCGGGACTAGCGGGAGGCCACGAGCAGTTCTTC

v_call: TRBV9
j_call: TRBJ1-1
clone_size: many
d_call: -
cdr3_aa: CASSVVRGGNTEAFF
cdr3_nt: TGTGCCAGCAGCGTAGTAAGGGGCGGGAACACTGAAGCTTTCTTT

v_call: TRBV10-2
j_call: TRBJ1-6
clone_size: few
d_call: -
cdr3_aa: CASSESGRSPLHF
cdr3_nt: TGCGCCAGCAGTGAGTCAGGGCGATCACCCCTCCACTTT

v_call: TRBV5-6
j_call: TRBJ2-2
clone_size: many
d_call: -
cdr3_aa: CTSSFGIAGELFF
cdr3_nt: TGTACCAGCAGCTTTGGAATCGCCGGGGAGCTGTTTTTT

v_call: TRBV6-2/TRBV6-3
j_call: TRBJ2-7
clone_size: -
d_call: -
cdr3_aa: CASSLVQPYEQYF
cdr3_nt: TGTGCCAGCAGCCTAGTCCAGCCTTACGAGCAGTACTTC

v_call: TRBV4-1
j_call: TRBJ1-3
clone_size: many
d_call: -
cdr3_aa: CASSQGTASGNTIYF
cdr3_nt: TGCGCCAGCAGCCAAGGCACAGCCTCTGGAAACACCATATATTTT

v_call: TRBV7-6
j_call: TRBJ2-1
clone_size: -
d_call: TRBD2
cdr3_aa: CASSLLPSGSSYNEQFF
cdr3_nt: TGTGCCAGCAGCTTGCTCCCTAGCGGGAGCTCCTACAATGAGCAGTTCTTC

v_call: TRBV15
j_call: TRBJ2-7
clone_size: few
d_call: -
cdr3_aa: CATSRDGGYEQYF
cdr3_nt: TGTGCCACCAGCAGAGACGGGGGTTACGAGCAGTACTTC

v_call: TRBV7-9
j_call: TRBJ2-3
clone_size: few
d_call: TRBD2
cdr3_aa: CASSITTSGRSDTQYF
cdr3_nt: TGTGCCAGCAGCATAACCACTAGCGGGAGGTCGGATACGCAGTATTTT

v_call: TRBV27
j_call: TRBJ2-1
clone_size: -
d_call: -
cdr3_aa: CASSWPNNEQFF
cdr3_nt: TGTGCCAGCAGTTGGCCTAACAATGAGCAGTTCTTC

v_call: TRBV3-1
j_call: TRBJ2-5
clone_size: -
d_call: TRBD2
cdr3_aa: CASRFYLAGQETQYF
cdr3_nt: TGTGCCAGCAGATTCTACCTAGCGGGCCAAGAGACCCAGTACTTC

v_call: TRBV29-1
j_call: TRBJ1-5
clone_size: many
d_call: -
cdr3_aa: CSVVHGSNQPQHF
cdr3_nt: TGCAGCGTTGTTCACGGGAGCAATCAGCCCCAGCATTTT

v_call: TRBV7-2
j_call: TRBJ2-2
clone_size: many
d_call: -
cdr3_aa: CASSLEVVGELFF
cdr3_nt: TGTGCCAGCAGCTTAGAGGTTGTCGGGGAGCTGTTTTTT

v_call: TRBV28
j_call: TRBJ2-7
clone_size: few
d_call: TRBD2
cdr3_aa: CASSLRGLALYEQYF
cdr3_nt: TGTGCCAGCAGTTTAAGGGGACTAGCGCTCTACGAGCAGTACTTC

v_call: TRBV28
j_call: TRBJ2-7
clone_size: -
d_call: -
cdr3_aa: CASSGTLWGEQYF
cdr3_nt: TGTGCCAGCAGTGGCACACTATGGGGCGAGCAGTACTTC

v_call: TRBV7-6
j_call: TRBJ2-7
clone_size: many
d_call: -
cdr3_aa: CASSWAYSSYEQYF
cdr3_nt: TGTGCCAGCAGCTGGGCATACAGCTCCTACGAGCAGTACTTC

v_call: TRBV6-2/TRBV6-3
j_call: TRBJ2-2
clone_size: many
d_call: -
cdr3_aa: CASRDSNTGELFF
cdr3_nt: TGTGCCAGCAGGGACTCCAACACCGGGGAGCTGTTTTTT

v_call: TRBV7-9
j_call: TRBJ2-5
clone_size: -
d_call: -
cdr3_aa: CVSNEVGAGKTQYF
cdr3_nt: TGTGTCAGCAACGAAGTGGGGGCAGGGAAGACCCAGTACTTC

v_call: TRBV28
j_call: TRBJ1-5
clone_size: -
d_call: TRBD1
cdr3_aa: CASRQGMSNQPQHF
cdr3_nt: TGTGCCAGCAGACAGGGGATGAGCAATCAGCCCCAGCATTTT

v_call: TRBV20-1
j_call: TRBJ1-1
clone_size: many
d_call: -
cdr3_aa: CSASFGFGVEAFF
cdr3_nt: TGCAGTGCTAGTTTTGGGTTTGGGGTCGAAGCTTTCTTT

v_call: TRBV14
j_call: TRBJ2-7
clone_size: many
d_call: -
cdr3_aa: CASSQAWAYEQYF
cdr3_nt: TGTGCCAGCAGCCAAGCCTGGGCCTACGAGCAGTACTTC

v_call: TRBV28
j_call: TRBJ1-6
clone_size: -
d_call: -
cdr3_aa: CAVLPPYNSPLHF
cdr3_nt: TGTGCCGTCTTGCCGCCCTATAATTCACCCCTCCACTTT

v_call: TRBV29-1
j_call: TRBJ2-7
clone_size: many
d_call: -
cdr3_aa: CSVEDPQSYEQYF
cdr3_nt: TGCAGCGTTGAAGATCCGCAGTCCTACGAGCAGTACTTC

v_call: TRBV27
j_call: TRBJ2-7
clone_size: many
d_call: TRBD2
cdr3_aa: CASRVSLGGSSYEQYF
cdr3_nt: TGTGCCAGCAGAGTTTCGCTGGGCGGGAGCTCCTACGAGCAGTACTTC